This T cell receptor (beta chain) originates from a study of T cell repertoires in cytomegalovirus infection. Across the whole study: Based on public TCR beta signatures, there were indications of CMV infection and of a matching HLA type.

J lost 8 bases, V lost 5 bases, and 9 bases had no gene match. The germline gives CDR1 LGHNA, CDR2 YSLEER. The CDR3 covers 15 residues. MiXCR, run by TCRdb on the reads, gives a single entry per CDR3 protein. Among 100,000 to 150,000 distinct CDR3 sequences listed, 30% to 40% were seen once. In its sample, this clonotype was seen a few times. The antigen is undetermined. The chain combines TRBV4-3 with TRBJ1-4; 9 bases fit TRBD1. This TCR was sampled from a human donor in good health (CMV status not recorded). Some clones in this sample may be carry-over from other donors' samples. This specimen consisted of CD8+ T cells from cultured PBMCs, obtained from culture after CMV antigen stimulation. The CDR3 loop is CASSSGTGLEEKLFF. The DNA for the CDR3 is TGCGCCAGCAGCTCAGGGACAGGGCTGGAGGAAAAACTGTTTTTT.